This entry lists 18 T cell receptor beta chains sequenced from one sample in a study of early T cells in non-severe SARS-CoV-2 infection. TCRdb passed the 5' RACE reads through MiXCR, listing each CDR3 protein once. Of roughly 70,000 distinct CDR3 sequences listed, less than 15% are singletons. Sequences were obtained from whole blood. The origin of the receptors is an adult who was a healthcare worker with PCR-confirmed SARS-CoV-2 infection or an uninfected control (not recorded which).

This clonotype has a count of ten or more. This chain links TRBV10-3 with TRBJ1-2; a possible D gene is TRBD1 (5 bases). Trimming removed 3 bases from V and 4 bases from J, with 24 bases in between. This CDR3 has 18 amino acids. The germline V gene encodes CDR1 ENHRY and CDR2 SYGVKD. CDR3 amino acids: CAISEGAVGAARVYGYTF. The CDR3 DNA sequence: TGTGCCATCAGTGAAGGGGCTGTAGGGGCGGCAAGAGTCTATGGCTACACCTTC.

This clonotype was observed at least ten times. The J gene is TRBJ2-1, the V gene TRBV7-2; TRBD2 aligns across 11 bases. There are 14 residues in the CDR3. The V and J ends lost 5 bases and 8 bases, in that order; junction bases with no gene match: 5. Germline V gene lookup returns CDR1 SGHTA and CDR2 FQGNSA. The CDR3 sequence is CASSPIAGGHEQFF. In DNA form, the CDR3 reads TGTGCCAGCAGCCCTATAGCGGGAGGGCATGAGCAGTTCTTC.

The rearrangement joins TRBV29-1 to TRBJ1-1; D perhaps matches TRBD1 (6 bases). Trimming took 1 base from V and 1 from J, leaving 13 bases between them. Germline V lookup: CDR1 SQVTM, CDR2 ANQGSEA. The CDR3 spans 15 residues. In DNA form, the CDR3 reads TGCAGCGTTGAAGTAGCAAGGGGGAAGAACACTGAAGCTTTCTTT. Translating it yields CSVEVARGKNTEAFF.

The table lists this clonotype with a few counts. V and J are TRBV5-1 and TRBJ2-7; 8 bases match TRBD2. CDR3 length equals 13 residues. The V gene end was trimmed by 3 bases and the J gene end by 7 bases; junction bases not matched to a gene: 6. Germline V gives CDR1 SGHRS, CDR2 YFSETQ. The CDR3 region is CASSSGLEFEQYF. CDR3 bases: TGCGCCAGCAGCTCGGGACTAGAGTTTGAGCAGTACTTC.

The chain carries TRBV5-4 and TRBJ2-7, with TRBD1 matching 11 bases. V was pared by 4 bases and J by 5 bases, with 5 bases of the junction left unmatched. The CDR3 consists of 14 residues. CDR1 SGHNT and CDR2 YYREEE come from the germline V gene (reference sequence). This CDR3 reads CASSRDRGIHEQYF. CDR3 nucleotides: TGTGCCAGCAGCCGGGACAGGGGGATCCACGAGCAGTACTTC. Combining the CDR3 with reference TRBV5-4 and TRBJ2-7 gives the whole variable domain ETGVTQSPTHLIKTRGQQVTLRCSSQSGHNTVSWYQQALGQGPQFIFQYYREEENGRGNFPPRFSGLQFPNYSSELNVNALELDDSALYLCASSRDRGIHEQYFGPGTRLTVT.

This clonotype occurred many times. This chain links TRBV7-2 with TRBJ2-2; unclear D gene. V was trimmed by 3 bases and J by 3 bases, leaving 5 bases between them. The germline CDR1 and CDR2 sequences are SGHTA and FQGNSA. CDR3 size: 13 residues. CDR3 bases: TGTGCCAGCAGCTTCGGATACACCGGGGAGCTGTTTTTT. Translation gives CASSFGYTGELFF. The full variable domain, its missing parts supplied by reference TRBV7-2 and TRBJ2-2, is GAGVSQSPSNKVTEKGKDVELRCDPISGHTALYWYRQSLGQGLEFLIYFQGNSAPDKSGLPSDRFSAERTGGSVSTLTIQRTQQEDSAVYLCASSFGYTGELFFGEGSRLTVL.

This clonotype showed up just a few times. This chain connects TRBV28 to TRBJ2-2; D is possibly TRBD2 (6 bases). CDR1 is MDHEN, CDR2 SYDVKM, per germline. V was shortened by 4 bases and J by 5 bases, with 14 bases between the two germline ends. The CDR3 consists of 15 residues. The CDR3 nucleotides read TGTGCCAGCAGTTCCCCTCGCCGGGGGACCGGGGAGCTGTTTTTT. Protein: CASSSPRRGTGELFF.

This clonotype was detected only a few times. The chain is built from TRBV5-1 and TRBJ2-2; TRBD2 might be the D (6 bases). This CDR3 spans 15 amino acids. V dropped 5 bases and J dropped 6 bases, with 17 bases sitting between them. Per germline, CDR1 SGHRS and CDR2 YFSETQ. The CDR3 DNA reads TGCGCCAGCAGTTATTCGTCGGGAGCCTCCGGGGAGCTGTTTTTT. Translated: CASSYSSGASGELFF.

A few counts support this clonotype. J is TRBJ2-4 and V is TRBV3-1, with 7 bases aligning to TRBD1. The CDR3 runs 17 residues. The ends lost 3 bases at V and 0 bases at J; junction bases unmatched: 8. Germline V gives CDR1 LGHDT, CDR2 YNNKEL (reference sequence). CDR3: CASSQSGTALAKNIQYF. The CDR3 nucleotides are TGTGCCAGCAGCCAGAGTGGGACAGCCCTAGCCAAAAACATTCAGTACTTC.

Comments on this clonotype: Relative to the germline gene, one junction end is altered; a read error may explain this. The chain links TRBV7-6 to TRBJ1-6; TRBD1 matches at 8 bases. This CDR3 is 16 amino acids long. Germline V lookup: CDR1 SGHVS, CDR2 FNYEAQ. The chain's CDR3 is CVSSRVAAGGNSPLHF. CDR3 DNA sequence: TGTGTCAGCAGCCGAGTGGCGGCAGGGGGCAATTCACCCCTCCACTTT.

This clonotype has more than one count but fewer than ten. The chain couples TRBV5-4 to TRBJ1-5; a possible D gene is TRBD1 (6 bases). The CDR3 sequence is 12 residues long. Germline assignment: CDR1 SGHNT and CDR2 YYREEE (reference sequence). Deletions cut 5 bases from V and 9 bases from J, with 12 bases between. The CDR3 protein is CASSAGVGPQHF. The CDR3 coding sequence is TGTGCCAGCAGTGCAGGGGTAGGGCCCCAGCATTTT.

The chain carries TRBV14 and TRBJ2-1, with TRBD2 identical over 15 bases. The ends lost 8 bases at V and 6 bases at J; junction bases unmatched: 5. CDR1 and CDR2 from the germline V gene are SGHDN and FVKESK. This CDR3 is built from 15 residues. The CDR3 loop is CASSGLAGGFNEQFF. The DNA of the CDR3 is TGTGCCAGCTCCGGACTAGCGGGAGGGTTCAATGAGCAGTTCTTC.

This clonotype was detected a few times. CDR3 residues: CASRIGLAGFGAYYNEQFF. CDR3 coding DNA: TGTGCCAGCAGGATAGGACTAGCGGGATTTGGGGCCTACTACAATGAGCAGTTCTTC. The chain uses TRBV7-9 and TRBJ2-1, with 12 bases fitting TRBD2. Trimming at V came to 6 bases and at J to 3 bases, leaving 15 bases not matched to a gene. This CDR3 comprises 19 residues. Germline CDR1 is SEHNR and CDR2 is FQNEAQ (reference sequence).

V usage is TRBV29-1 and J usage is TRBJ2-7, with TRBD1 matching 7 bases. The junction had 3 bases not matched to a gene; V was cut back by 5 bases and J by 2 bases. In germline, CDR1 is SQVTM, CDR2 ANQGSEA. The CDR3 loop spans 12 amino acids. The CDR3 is CSVRTGPYEQYF. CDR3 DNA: TGCAGCGTTAGGACAGGCCCCTACGAGCAGTACTTC.

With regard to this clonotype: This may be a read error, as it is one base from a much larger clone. The CDR3 region is CASSPYTDLGPYNEQFF. In DNA, the CDR3 is TGTGCCAGCAGTCCTTACACCGACCTGGGGCCCTACAATGAGCAGTTCTTC. The rearrangement links TRBV27 to TRBJ2-1, with D maybe TRBD1 (5 bases). Germline CDR1 is MNHEY and CDR2 is SMNVEV (reference sequence). CDR3 length equals 17 residues. V was cut by 5 bases and J by 2 bases, with 19 bases left in between.

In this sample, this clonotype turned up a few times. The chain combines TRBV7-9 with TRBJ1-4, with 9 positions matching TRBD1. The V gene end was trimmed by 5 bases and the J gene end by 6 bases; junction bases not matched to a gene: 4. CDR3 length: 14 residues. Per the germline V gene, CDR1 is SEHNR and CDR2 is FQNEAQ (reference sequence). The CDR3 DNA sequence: TGTGCCAGCAGCCCCAGACAGGGGGATGAAAAACTGTTTTTT. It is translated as CASSPRQGDEKLFF. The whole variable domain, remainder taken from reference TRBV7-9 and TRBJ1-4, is DTGVSQNPRHKITKRGQNVTFRCDPISEHNRLYWYRQTLGQGPEFLTYFQNEAQLEKSRLLSDRFSAERPKGSFSTLEIQRTEQGDSAMYLCASSPRQGDEKLFFGSGTQLSVL.

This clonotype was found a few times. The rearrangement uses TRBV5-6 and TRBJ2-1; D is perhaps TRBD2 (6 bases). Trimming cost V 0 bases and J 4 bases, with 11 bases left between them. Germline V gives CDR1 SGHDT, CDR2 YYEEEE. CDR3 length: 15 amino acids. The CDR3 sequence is CASSLGREWYNEQFF. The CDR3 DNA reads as TGTGCCAGCAGCTTGGGACGGGAGTGGTACAATGAGCAGTTCTTC.

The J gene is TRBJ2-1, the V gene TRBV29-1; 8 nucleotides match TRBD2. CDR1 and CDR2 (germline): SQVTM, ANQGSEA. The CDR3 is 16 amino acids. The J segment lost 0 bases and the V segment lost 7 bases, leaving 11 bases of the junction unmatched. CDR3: CSGTTSGSISYNEQFF. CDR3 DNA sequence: TGCAGCGGAACCACTAGCGGATCAATCTCCTACAATGAGCAGTTCTTC.